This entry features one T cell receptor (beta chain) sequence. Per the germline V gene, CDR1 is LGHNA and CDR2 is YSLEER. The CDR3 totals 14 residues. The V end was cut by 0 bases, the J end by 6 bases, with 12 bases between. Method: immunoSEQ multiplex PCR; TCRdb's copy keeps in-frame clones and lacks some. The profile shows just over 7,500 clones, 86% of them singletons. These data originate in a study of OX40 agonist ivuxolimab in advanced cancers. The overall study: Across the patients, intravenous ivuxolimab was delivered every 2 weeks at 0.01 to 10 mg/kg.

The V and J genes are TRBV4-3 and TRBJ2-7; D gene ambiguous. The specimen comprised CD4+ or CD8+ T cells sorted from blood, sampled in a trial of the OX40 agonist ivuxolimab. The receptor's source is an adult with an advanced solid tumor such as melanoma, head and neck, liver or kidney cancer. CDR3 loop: CASSQDGRPSEQYF. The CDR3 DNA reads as TGCGCCAGCAGCCAAGATGGGCGGCCCTCCGAGCAGTACTTC.